A selection of T cell receptor beta chains follows, all from one sample in a study of technical replicates of blood from a few donors. Assay: immunoSEQ multiplex PCR; the TCRdb copy retains only in-frame clones and omits some. This sample has around 60,000 clones, with around 92% found just once. What was sequenced was PBMCs. The receptors shown here come from a human donor in good health. Some clones in this sample may be carry-over from other donors' samples. The CDR3 runs from the conserved cysteine through the conserved F or W. The D gene is left open where the match is weak. Size values are once, few and many counts, or a class for expanded clones, and some rows have none.

abundance	v_gene	d_gene	j_gene	CDR3nt	CDR3aa
NA	TRBV11-2	NA	TRBJ1-1	TGTGCCAGCAGCCCCTTAGTGAACACTGAAGCTTTCTTT	CASSPLVNTEAFF
NA	TRBV6-1	TRBD1	TRBJ1-3	TGTGCCAGCAGTGAGAAGGGACAGGGCTCTGGAAACACCATATATTTT	CASSEKGQGSGNTIYF
NA	TRBV30	NA	TRBJ2-7	TGTGCCCGTAGGGGCAGCTCCCGCGAGCAGTACTTC	CARRGSSREQYF
NA	TRBV7-6	TRBD1	TRBJ1-1	TGTGCCAGCAGCCTTGGGGGGACAGGGTTGAACACTGAAGCTTTCTTT	CASSLGGTGLNTEAFF
NA	TRBV6-5	NA	TRBJ1-2	TGTGCCAGCAGTTACTCGCGGGATAACCCTAATGGCTACACCTTC	CASSYSRDNPNGYTF
once	TRBV25-1	TRBD2	TRBJ2-5	TGTGCCAGCAGTGAACCCCTAGCGGCCCAAGAGACCCAGTACTTC	CASSEPLAAQETQYF
NA	TRBV6-1	NA	TRBJ1-1	TGTGCCAGCAGTGAGTACGAGGGCTCGGGCACTGAAGCTTTCTTT	CASSEYEGSGTEAFF
NA	TRBV27	NA	TRBJ2-1	TGTGCCAGCAGAGGGGCGCCCTACAATGAGCAGTTCTTC	CASRGAPYNEQFF
NA	TRBV11-3	NA	TRBJ2-2	TGTGCCAGCAGCGTCGGGAAAACGAACACCGGGGAGCTGTTTTTT	CASSVGKTNTGELFF
NA	TRBV30	NA	TRBJ2-1	TGTGCCTGGAGAAGGGGGGGCCCCGGCAATGAGCAGTTCTTC	CAWRRGGPGNEQFF
once	TRBV4-3	TRBD2	TRBJ2-1	TGCGCCAGCAGCCAAATGACTAGCGCCTATGAGCAGTTCTTC	CASSQMTSAYEQFF
NA	TRBV5-1	TRBD1	TRBJ2-1	TGCGCCAGCAGCTTGGGTCAGACAGGGTACAATGAGCAGTTCTTC	CASSLGQTGYNEQFF
NA	TRBV7-2	NA	TRBJ1-2	TGTGCCAGCAGCTTAGATCAACTTCTCGGCTACACCTTC	CASSLDQLLGYTF
NA	TRBV5-5	TRBD2	TRBJ2-7	TGTGCCAGCACCCTGGGACTAGCGAGCTCCTACGAGCAGTACTTC	CASTLGLASSYEQYF
NA	TRBV10-3	TRBD1	TRBJ2-3	TGTGCCATCAGTGAGTCGGGACAGGGCAATACGCAGTATTTT	CAISESGQGNTQYF
NA	TRBV19	NA	TRBJ1-1	TGTGCCAGTAGTACCTACCTTGAAGCTTTCTTT	CASSTYLEAFF
NA	TRBV6-1	NA	TRBJ2-5	TGTGCCAGCTATCAAGAGACCCAGTACTTC	CASYQETQYF
NA	TRBV9	TRBD2	TRBJ2-3	TGTGCCAGTAAAGCGGGGGGGCCAACAGATACGCAGTATTTT	CASKAGGPTDTQYF
NA	TRBV2	NA	TRBJ2-2	TGTGCCAGCAGGAGGGGGGAGGGCACCGGGGAGCTGTTTTTT	CASRRGEGTGELFF
NA	TRBV2	NA	TRBJ2-2	TGTGCCAGCAGTGCCGGAGAATGGACCGGGGAGCTGTTTTTT	CASSAGEWTGELFF
NA	TRBV5-4	NA	TRBJ1-2	TGTGCCAGCAGCTTGGGGGCAGCTCACTATGGCTACACCTTC	CASSLGAAHYGYTF
NA	TRBV7-2	NA	TRBJ1-5	TGTGCCAGCAGCCGTGGGGGGGGAAAGGAACAGCCCCAGCATTTT	CASSRGGGKEQPQHF
once	TRBV19	NA	TRBJ2-5	TGTGCCAGTAGTTATCAGGGCTTGAGCGAGACCCAGTACTTC	CASSYQGLSETQYF
once	TRBV18	NA	TRBJ2-1	TGTGCCAGCTCACCACCGGGGCTGAATGAGCAGTTCTTC	CASSPPGLNEQFF
NA	TRBV11-2	NA	TRBJ2-1	TGTGCCAGCAGCCCAGTTAACCATGAGCAGTTCTTC	CASSPVNHEQFF